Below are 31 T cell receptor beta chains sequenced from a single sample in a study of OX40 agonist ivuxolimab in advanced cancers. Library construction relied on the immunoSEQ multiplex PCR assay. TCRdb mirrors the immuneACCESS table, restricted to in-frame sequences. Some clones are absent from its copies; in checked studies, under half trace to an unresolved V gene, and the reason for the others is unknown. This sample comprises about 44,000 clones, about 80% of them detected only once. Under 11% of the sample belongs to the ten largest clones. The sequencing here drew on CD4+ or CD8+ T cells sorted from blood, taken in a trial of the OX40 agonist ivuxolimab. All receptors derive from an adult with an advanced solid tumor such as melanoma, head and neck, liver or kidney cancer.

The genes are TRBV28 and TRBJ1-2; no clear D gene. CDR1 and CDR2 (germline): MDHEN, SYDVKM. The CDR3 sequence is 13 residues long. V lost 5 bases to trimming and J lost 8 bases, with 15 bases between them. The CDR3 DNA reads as TGTGCCAGCAGTGAGACGCTTCGGGAAGGCTACACCTTC. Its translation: CASSETLREGYTF.

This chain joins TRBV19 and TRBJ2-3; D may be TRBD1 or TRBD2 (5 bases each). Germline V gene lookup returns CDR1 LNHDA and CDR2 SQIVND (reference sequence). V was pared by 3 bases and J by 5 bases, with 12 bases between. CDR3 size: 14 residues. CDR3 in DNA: TGTGCCAGTAGTATGGTTACTGGGGGAGATACGCAGTATTTT. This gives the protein CASSMVTGGDTQYF.

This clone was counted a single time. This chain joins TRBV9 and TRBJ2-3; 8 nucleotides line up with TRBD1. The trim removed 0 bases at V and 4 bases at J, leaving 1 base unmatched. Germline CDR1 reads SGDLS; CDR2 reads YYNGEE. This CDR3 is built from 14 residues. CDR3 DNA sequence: TGTGCCAGCAGCGTAGCACAGGGGGCAGATACGCAGTATTTT. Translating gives CASSVAQGADTQYF.

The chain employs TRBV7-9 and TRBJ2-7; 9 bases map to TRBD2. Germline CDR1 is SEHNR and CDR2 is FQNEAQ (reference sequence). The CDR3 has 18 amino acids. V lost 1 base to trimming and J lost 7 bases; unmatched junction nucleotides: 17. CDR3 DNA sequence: TGTGCCAGCAGCTTAGGACTAGCGGCCCGATCCGGTCCTACGGAGCAGTACTTC. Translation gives CASSLGLAARSGPTEQYF.

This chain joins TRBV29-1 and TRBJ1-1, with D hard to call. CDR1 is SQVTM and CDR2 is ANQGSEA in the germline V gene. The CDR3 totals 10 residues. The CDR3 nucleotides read TGCAGTGGCTTAGACACTGAAGCTTTCTTT. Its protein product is CSGLDTEAFF.

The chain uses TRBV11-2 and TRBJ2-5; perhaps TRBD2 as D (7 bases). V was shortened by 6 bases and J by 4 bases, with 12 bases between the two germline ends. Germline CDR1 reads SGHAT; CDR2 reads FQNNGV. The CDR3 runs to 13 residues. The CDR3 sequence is CASSWGGPETQYF. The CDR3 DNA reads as TGTGCCAGCAGTTGGGGGGGCCCAGAGACCCAGTACTTC.

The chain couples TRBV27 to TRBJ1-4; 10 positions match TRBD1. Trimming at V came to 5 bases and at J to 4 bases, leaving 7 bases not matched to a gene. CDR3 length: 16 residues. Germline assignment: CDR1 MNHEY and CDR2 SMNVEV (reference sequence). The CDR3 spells CASSPGWDRGNEKLFF. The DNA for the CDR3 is TGTGCCAGCAGTCCAGGGTGGGACAGGGGTAATGAAAAACTGTTTTTT.

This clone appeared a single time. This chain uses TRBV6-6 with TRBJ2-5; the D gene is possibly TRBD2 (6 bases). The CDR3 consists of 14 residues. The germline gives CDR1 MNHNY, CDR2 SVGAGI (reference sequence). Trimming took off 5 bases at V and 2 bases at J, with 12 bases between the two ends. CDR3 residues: CASSPGLIQETQYF. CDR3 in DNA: TGTGCCAGCAGTCCGGGACTGATACAAGAGACCCAGTACTTC.

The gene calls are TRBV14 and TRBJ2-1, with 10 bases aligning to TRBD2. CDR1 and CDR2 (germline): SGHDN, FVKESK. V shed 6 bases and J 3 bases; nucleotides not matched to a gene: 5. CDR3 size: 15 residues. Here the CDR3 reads CASSLAGDRYNEQFF. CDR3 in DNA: TGTGCCAGCAGTCTAGCGGGAGATCGCTACAATGAGCAGTTCTTC.

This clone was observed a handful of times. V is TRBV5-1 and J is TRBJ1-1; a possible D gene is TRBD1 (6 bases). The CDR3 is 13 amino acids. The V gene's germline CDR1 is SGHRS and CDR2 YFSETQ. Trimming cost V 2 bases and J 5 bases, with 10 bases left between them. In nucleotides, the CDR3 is TGCGCCAGCAGCTTCGGAGGGGGGACTGAAGCTTTCTTT. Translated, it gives CASSFGGGTEAFF.

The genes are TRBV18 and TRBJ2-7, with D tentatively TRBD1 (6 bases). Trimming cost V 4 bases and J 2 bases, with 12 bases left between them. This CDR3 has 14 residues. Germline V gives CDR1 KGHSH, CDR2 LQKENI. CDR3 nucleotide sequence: TGTGCCAGCTCACTTATGGGGGCGACCTACGAGCAGTACTTC. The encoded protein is CASSLMGATYEQYF.

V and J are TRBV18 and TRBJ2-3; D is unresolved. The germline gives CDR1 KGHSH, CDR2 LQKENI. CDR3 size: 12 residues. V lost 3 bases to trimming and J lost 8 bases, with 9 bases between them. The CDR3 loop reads CASSPLGFTQYF. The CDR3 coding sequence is TGTGCCAGCTCACCCCTTGGGTTTACGCAGTATTTT.

CDR3 sequence: CASSLGVRSQETQYF. The CDR3 bases are TGTGCCAGCAGCTTGGGGGTCCGGAGCCAAGAGACCCAGTACTTC. The chain couples TRBV5-8 to TRBJ2-5; D unresolved. The CDR3 loop spans 15 amino acids. The germline gives CDR1 SGHTS, CDR2 YDEGEE. V was shortened by 0 bases and J by 1 base, with 10 bases between the two germline ends.

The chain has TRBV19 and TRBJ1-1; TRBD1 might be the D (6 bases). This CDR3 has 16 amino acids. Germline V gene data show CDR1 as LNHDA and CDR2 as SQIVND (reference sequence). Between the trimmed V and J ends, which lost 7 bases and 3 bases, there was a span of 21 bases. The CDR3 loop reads CASNTRPGVQDTEAFF. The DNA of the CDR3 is TGTGCCAGTAACACACGGCCAGGGGTGCAGGACACTGAAGCTTTCTTT.

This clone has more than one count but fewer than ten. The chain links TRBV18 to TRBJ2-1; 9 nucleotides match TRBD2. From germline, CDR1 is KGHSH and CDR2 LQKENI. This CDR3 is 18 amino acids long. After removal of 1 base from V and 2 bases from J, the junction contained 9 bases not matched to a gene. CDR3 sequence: CASSPQISGSSAYNEQFF. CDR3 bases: TGTGCCAGCTCACCACAGATTAGCGGGAGTTCCGCCTACAATGAGCAGTTCTTC.

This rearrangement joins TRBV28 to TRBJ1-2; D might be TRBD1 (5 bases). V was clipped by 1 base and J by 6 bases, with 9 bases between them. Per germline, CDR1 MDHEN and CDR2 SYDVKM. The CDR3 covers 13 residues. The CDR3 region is CASSLSSGHGYTF. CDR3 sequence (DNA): TGTGCCAGCAGTTTATCTTCAGGGCATGGCTACACCTTC.

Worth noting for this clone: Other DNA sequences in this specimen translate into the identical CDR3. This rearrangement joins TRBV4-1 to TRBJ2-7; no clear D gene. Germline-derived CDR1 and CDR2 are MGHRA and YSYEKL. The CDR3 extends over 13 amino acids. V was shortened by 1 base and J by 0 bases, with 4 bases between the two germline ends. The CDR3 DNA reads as TGCGCCAGCAGCCAAGGACCCTCCTACGAGCAGTACTTC. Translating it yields CASSQGPSYEQYF.

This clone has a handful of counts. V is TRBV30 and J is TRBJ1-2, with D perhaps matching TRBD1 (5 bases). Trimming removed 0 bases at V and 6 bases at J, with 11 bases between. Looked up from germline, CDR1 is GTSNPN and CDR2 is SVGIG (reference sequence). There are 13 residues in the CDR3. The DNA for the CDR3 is TGTGCCTGGAGTGTACTCCCAGGGAATGGCTACACCTTC. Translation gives CAWSVLPGNGYTF.

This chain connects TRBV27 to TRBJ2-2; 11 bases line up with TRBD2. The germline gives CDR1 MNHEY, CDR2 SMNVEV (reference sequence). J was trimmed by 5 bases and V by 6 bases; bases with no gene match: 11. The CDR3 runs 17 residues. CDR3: CASRPLAGGPITGELFF. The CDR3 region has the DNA TGTGCCAGCAGACCCTTAGCGGGAGGGCCTATAACCGGGGAGCTGTTTTTT.

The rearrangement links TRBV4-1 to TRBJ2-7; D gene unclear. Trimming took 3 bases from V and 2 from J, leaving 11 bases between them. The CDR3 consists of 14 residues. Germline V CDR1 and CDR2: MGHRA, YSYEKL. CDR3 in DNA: TGCGCCAGCAGCCAGTCAATCGAAGCCTACGAGCAGTACTTC. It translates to CASSQSIEAYEQYF.

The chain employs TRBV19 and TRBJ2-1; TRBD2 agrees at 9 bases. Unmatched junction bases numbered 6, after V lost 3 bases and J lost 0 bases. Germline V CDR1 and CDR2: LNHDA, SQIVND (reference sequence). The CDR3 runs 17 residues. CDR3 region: CASSIPSGISSYNEQFF. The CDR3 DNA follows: TGTGCCAGTAGTATCCCTAGCGGGATCAGCTCCTACAATGAGCAGTTCTTC.

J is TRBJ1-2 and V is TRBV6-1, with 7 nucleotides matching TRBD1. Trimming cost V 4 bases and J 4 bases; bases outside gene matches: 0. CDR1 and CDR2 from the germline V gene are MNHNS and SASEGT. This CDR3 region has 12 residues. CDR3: CASSGQGYGYTF. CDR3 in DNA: TGTGCCAGCAGTGGACAGGGCTATGGCTACACCTTC.

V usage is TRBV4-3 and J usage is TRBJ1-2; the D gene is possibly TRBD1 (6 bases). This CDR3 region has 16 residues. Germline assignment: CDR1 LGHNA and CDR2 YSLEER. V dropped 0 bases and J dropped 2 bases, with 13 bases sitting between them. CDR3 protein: CASSQEWGAANYGYTF. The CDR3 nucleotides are TGCGCCAGCAGCCAAGAATGGGGGGCTGCGAACTATGGCTACACCTTC.

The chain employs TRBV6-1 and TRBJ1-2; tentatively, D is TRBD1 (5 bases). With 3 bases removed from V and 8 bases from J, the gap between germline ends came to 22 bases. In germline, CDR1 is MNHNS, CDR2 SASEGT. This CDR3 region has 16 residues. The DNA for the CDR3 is TGTGCCAGCAGTGAGGGGGGACCGATCTACGGAGGCGGCTACACCTTC. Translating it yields CASSEGGPIYGGGYTF.

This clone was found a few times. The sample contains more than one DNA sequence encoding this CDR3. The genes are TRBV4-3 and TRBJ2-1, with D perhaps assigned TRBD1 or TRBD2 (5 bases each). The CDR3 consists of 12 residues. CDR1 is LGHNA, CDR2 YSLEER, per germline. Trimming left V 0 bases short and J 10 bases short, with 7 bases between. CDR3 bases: TGCGCCAGCAGCCAAGATTGGGGGGAGCAGTTCTTC. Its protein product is CASSQDWGEQFF.

The CDR3, as DNA: TGCAGCGTTGGGGGACAGGGAAAAGGTTTTAACTATGGCTACACCTTC. It yields the protein CSVGGQGKGFNYGYTF. The genes are TRBV29-1 and TRBJ1-2; TRBD1 aligns across 9 bases. CDR3 length equals 16 residues. CDR1 and CDR2 from the germline V gene are SQVTM and ANQGSEA. J gave up 1 base and V 4 bases, and 10 bases lay outside the gene matches.

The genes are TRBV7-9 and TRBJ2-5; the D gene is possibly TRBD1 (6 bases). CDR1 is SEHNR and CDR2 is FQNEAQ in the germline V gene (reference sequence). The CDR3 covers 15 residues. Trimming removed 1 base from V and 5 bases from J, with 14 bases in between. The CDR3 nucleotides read TGTGCCAGCAGCTTAGACAGGGCCCGGGTGGAGACCCAGTACTTC. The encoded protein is CASSLDRARVETQYF.

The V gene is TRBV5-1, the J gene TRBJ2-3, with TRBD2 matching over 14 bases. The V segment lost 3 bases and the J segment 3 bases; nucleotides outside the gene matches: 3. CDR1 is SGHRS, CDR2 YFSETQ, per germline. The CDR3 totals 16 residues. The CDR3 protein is CASSSGLAGDTDTQYF. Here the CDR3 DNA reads TGCGCCAGCAGCTCGGGACTAGCGGGAGATACAGATACGCAGTATTTT.

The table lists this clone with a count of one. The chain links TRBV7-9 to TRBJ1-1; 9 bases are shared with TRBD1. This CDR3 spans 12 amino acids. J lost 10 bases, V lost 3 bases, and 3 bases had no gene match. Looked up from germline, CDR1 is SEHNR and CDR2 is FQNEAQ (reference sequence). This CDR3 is CASSLGQGRAFF. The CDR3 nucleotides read TGTGCCAGCAGCTTGGGACAGGGAAGAGCTTTCTTT.

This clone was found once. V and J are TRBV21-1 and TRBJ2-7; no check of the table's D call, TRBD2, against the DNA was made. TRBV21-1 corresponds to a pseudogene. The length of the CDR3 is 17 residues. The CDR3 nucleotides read TGTGCCAGCAGCAAATCTCTAGCGGGAGGGCTATCCTACGAGCAGTACTTC. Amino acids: CASSKSLAGGLSYEQYF.

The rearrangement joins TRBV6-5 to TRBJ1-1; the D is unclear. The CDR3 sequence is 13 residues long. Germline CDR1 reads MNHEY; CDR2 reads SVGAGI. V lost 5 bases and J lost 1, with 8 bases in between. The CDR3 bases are TGTGCCAGCAGTGCCCGGGGGAACACTGAAGCTTTCTTT. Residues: CASSARGNTEAFF.